These 4 T cell receptor beta chains were sequenced from one sample in a study of T cells in Graves' hyperthyroidism and ophthalmopathy. Researchers amplified the TCR beta CDR3 regions from RNA transcripts. First-round RT-PCR of the TCR CDR3 relied on the HTBI primer set. TCRdb processed the multiplex PCR reads anew with MiXCR; each CDR3 protein has one entry. This repertoire shows roughly 110,000 distinct CDR3 sequences, about 16% found once; its top ten account for under 45%. The specimen sequenced was blood. These receptors were collected from a woman in her 50s with Graves' hyperthyroidism.

This clonotype showed up many times. The gene calls are TRBV6-4 and TRBJ2-1; 10 bases fit TRBD2. From germline, CDR1 is MRHNA and CDR2 SNTAGT. Unmatched junction bases numbered 8, after V lost 6 bases and J lost 6 bases. The CDR3 consists of 15 residues. CDR3 bases: TGTGCCAGCAGCGCCCTAGCGGGAGACGTCAATGAGCAGTTCTTC. Its translation: CASSALAGDVNEQFF.

On this clonotype itself: A read error may explain this, as a much larger clone is one base away. The chain joins TRBV20-1 to TRBJ1-5, with 8 bases aligning to TRBD1. CDR1 is DFQATT and CDR2 is SNEGSKA in the germline V gene (reference sequence). This CDR3 spans 14 amino acids. The CDR3 loop reads CSTRPTGVGQPQHF. DNA of the CDR3: TGCAGTACTAGACCGACAGGGGTTGGTCAGCCCCAGCATTTT.

The chain recombines TRBV29-1 with TRBJ2-1; TRBD2 matches at 14 bases. The trim removed 7 bases at V and 7 bases at J, leaving 12 bases unmatched. Germline V gene lookup returns CDR1 SQVTM and CDR2 ANQGSEA. The CDR3 length is 16 residues. CDR3 region: CSGFGTGTSGGNEQFF. The CDR3 DNA is TGCAGCGGATTCGGGACCGGGACTAGCGGGGGAAATGAGCAGTTCTTC.

This clonotype was counted only a few times. The chain couples TRBV29-1 to TRBJ2-3; 14 nucleotides agree with TRBD2. The V segment lost 7 bases and the J segment 11 bases; nucleotides outside the gene matches: 11. The CDR3 extends over 14 amino acids. Germline CDR1 reads SQVTM; CDR2 reads ANQGSEA. The CDR3 bases are TGCAGCGCTACTCCGGGACTAGCGGGAGCTATGCAGTATTTT. Translation: CSATPGLAGAMQYF.